This T cell receptor beta chain derives from a study of blood T cells in healthy people across ages. As for the study in general: About one barcoded TCR beta cDNA was captured per two T cells.

V lost 5 bases, J lost 8 bases, and 21 bases lay in between. The CDR3 consists of 15 residues. Using a J-beta primer mix together with a sample-barcoded 5' primer, a second PCR was run for about 6 to 11 cycles. A template-switch adaptor that had 12 random nucleotides put a tag on each cDNA molecule. TCRdb passed the 5' RACE reads through MiXCR, listing each CDR3 protein once. The data hold around 900,000 distinct CDR3 sequences, with under 35% observed a single time. The sample holds one count of this clonotype. What it recognizes is unknown. General study results and limits: Compared with aged donors, long-lived donors showed fewer expanded clones, suggesting selection.

The receptor was isolated from a woman of 80 years or more in good health. The sequencing sample was made of blood. This chain connects TRBV12-3 or TRBV12-4 to TRBJ1-2; maybe TRBD1 (6 bases). The CDR3 loop reads CASSQSGTIIRGYTF. CDR3 DNA sequence: TGTGCCAGCAGTCAGTCCGGGACAATCATCCGAGGCTACACCTTC.